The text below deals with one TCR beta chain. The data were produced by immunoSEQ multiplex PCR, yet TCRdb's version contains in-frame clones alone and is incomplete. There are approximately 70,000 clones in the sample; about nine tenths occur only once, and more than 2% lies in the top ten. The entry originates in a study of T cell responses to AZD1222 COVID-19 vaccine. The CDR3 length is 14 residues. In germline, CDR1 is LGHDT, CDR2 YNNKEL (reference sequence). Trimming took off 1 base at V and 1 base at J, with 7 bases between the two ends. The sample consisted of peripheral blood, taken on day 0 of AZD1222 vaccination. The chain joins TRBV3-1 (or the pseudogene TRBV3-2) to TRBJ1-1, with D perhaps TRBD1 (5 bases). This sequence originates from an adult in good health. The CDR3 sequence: CASSQVDRNTEAFF. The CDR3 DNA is TGTGCCAGCAGCCAAGTCGACAGGAACACTGAAGCTTTCTTT.